The 11 T cell receptor beta chains below come from one sample, sequenced in a study of identical twins. TCRdb used MiXCR to reprocess the 5' RACE reads, holding one entry per CDR3 protein. The table records hundreds of thousands of distinct CDR3 sequences, 5.5% to 7.5% of them present only once. Sequencing input: naive T cells sorted from blood. These TCRs come from a man between 18 and 29 years old in good health.

The V gene is TRBV20-1, the J gene TRBJ2-1, with D tentatively TRBD2 (5 bases). CDR3 size: 11 residues. The V gene lost 3 bases and the J gene lost 6 bases, with 6 bases spanning the gap. CDR1 is DFQATT, CDR2 SNEGSKA, per germline (reference sequence). CDR3 coding DNA: TGCAGTGCTAGCACTAGCAATGAGCAGTTCTTC. It encodes CSASTSNEQFF.

V usage is TRBV5-1 and J usage is TRBJ2-3; 7 bases match TRBD2. This CDR3 has 15 amino acids. Per germline, CDR1 SGHRS and CDR2 YFSETQ. The ends lost 3 bases at V and 0 bases at J; junction bases unmatched: 4. CDR3 coding DNA: TGCGCCAGCAGCTCTAGCGGTTATAGCACAGATACGCAGTATTTT. It specifies CASSSSGYSTDTQYF.

This clonotype appeared many times. V is TRBV7-6 and J is TRBJ2-3; D is uncertain. The V end was cut by 0 bases, the J end by 5 bases, with 12 bases between. This CDR3 has 15 amino acids. Germline CDR1 is SGHVS and CDR2 is FNYEAQ. In DNA form, the CDR3 reads TGTGCCAGCAGCTTAGCGCAAACTCCTCTAGATACGCAGTATTTT. Translation gives CASSLAQTPLDTQYF.

This clonotype showed up many times. In nucleotides, the CDR3 is TGTGCCAGCAGCAACGAACATAGTGGGGGCAATCAGCCCCAGCATTTT. It encodes CASSNEHSGGNQPQHF. The gene calls are TRBV5-6 and TRBJ1-5, with D unclear. CDR1 is SGHDT, CDR2 YYEEEE, per germline. V lost 4 bases to trimming and J lost 2 bases, with 16 bases between them. This CDR3 is built from 16 residues.

This clonotype has a count of ten or more. The chain employs TRBV5-4 and TRBJ2-1; 7 bases agree with TRBD2. CDR3 length equals 14 residues. The V and J ends lost 0 bases and 9 bases, in that order; junction bases with no gene match: 6. Germline lookup yields CDR1 SGHNT and CDR2 YYREEE (reference sequence). CDR3 DNA: TGTGCCAGCAGCTTGGGGGGGAGGGGCTTTGAGCAGTTCTTC. Residues: CASSLGGRGFEQFF.

The V and J genes are TRBV7-9 and TRBJ2-3; TRBD2 aligns across 11 bases. V shed 5 bases, J shed 5 bases, and the junction held 6 bases outside the gene matches. Germline-derived CDR1 and CDR2 are SEHNR and FQNEAQ (reference sequence). CDR3 length: 15 amino acids. CDR3: CASSPLAGVGDTQYF. The DNA for the CDR3 is TGTGCCAGCAGCCCACTAGCGGGAGTAGGAGATACGCAGTATTTT.

This clonotype was seen a handful of times. V usage is TRBV6-2 or TRBV6-3 and J usage is TRBJ2-7, with D tentatively TRBD1 or TRBD2 (6 bases each). The CDR3 contains 18 residues. Per the germline V gene, CDR1 is MNHEY and CDR2 is SVGEGT. V was clipped by 0 bases and J by 0 bases, with 18 bases between them. The CDR3 loop reads CASSYSLGSGGLSYEQYV. In DNA form, the CDR3 reads TGTGCCAGCAGTTACTCCTTAGGGTCTGGGGGGCTCTCCTACGAGCAGTACGTC.

This clonotype has ten or more counts. This CDR3 reads CSARDVRILAGSNEQFF. The DNA of the CDR3 is TGCAGTGCTAGAGATGTGAGGATCCTAGCGGGTTCCAATGAGCAGTTCTTC. The V and J genes are TRBV20-1 and TRBJ2-1; TRBD2 agrees at 8 bases. CDR3 length: 17 amino acids. V gave up 0 bases and J gave up 6 bases; unmatched junction bases: 13. Looked up from germline, CDR1 is DFQATT and CDR2 is SNEGSKA (reference sequence).

Only a few counts were recorded for this clonotype. The chain carries TRBV5-1 and TRBJ1-6; weak D call: TRBD1 (6 bases). The CDR3 spans 13 residues. Trimming removed 7 bases at V and 7 bases at J, with 12 bases between. Per the germline V gene, CDR1 is SGHRS and CDR2 is YFSETQ. CDR3 sequence reads: CASGEGGNSPLHF. DNA of the CDR3: TGCGCCAGCGGGGAAGGGGGGAATTCACCCCTCCACTTT. Using reference TRBV5-1 and TRBJ1-6 for the parts outside the CDR3, the full variable domain is KAGVTQTPRYLIKTRGQQVTLSCSPISGHRSVSWYQQTPGQGLQFLFEYFSETQRNKGNFPGRFSGRQFSNSRSEMNVSTLELGDSALYLCASGEGGNSPLHFGNGTRLTVT.

A word on this clonotype: This may be a read error: a much more frequent sequence differs by one nucleotide. This chain joins TRBV5-1 and TRBJ1-2, with a tentative D call TRBD1 (5 bases). Between the trimmed V and J ends, which lost 0 bases and 9 bases, there was a span of 15 bases. Germline CDR1 and CDR2: SGHRS and YFSETQ. The CDR3 sequence is 14 residues long. The CDR3 here is CASSLAKGVNSYTF. The CDR3 nucleotides read TGCGCCAGCAGCTTGGCCAAAGGGGTGAATAGCTACACCTTC.

There are many counts of this clonotype. The CDR3 region has the DNA TGTGCCAGCAGCCCGGGACCGCACACTGAAGCTTTCTTT. It specifies CASSPGPHTEAFF. The chain has TRBV11-1 and TRBJ1-1; a weak D match, TRBD1 (5 bases). V gave up 5 bases and J gave up 3 bases, with 10 bases separating them. Germline V gene data show CDR1 as SGHAT and CDR2 as FQDESV (reference sequence). CDR3 length: 13 residues.